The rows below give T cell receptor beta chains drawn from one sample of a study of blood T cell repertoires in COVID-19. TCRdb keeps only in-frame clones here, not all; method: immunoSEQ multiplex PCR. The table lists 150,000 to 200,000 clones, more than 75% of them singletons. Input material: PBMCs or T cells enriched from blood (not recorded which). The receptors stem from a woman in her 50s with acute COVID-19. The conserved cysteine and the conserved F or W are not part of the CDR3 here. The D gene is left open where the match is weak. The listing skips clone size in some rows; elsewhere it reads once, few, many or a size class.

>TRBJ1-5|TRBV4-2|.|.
ASSQTVNQPQH
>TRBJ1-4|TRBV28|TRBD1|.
ASSPWVQGQYEKLF
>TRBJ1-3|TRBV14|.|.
ASRRGSGNTIY
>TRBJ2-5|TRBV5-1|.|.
ASSPSWGVRETQY
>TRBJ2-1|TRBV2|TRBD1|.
ASSDMTGNEQF
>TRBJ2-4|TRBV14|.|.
ASSQVTARAGAKNIQY
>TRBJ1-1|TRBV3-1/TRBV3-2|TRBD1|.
ASSQGAGGRGTEAF
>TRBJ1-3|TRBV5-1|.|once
ASSSQGFAGNTIY
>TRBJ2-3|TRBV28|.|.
AWGGGIDTQY
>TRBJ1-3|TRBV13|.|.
ASRESPAGSGNTIY
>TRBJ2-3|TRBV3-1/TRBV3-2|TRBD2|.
ASSRTSGGPTDTQY
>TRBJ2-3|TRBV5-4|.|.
ASSLVQGGGTDTQY
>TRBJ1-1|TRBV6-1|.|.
ASSETEYREAF
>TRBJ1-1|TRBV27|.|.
ASSLQGVSTEAF
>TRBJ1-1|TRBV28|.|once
ASSLLSHTEAF
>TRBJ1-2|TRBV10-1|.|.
ASGGQYGYT
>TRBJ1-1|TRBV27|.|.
ASSLGGHTEAF
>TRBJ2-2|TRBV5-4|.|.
ASSLYPGELF
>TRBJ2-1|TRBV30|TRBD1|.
AWSLRDRVSDEQF
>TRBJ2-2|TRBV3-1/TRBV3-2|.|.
ASSQEGRETGELF
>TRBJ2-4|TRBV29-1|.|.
SVVGPGDIQY
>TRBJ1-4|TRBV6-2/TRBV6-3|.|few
ASSGRPGGSGMGEKLF
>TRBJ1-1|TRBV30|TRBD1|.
AWSVGQAEAF
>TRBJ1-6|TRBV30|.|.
AWSAGQHSPLH
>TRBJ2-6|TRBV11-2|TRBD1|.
ASSLDTGVGSGANVLT
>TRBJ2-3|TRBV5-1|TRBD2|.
ASSWTSTTDTQY
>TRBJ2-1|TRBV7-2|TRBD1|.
ASSLGTGFNNEQF
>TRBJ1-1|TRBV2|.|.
ASSVEHNTEAF
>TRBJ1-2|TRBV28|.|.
ASSTGVYGYT
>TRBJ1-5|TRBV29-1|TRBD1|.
SVVTGGDQPQH
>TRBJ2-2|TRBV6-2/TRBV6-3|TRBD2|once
ASSSTSGGAGELF
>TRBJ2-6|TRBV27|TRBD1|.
ASSPTTGGNGANVLT
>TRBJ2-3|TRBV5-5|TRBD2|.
ASSWAASGGAGTQY
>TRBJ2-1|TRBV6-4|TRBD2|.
ASRPGLADSYNEQF
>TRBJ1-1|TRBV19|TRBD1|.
ASRARGLDTEAF
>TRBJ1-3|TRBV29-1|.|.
SVQRGSGNTIY
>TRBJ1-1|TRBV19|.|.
ASTTSMNTEAF
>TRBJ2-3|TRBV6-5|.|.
ASSPRGGFTDTQY
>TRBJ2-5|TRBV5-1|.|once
ASSLGAGGTQY
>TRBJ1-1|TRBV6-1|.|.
ASSEWATTEAF
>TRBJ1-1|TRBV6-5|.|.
ASSYGGKMNTEAF
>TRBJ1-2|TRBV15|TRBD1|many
ATSTTGEARYGYT
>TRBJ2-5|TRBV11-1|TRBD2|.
ASSPGTSGGQETQY
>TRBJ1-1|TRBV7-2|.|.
ASSPQGGRTEAF
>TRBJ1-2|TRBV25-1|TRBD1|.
ASSVRDRPQRGYT
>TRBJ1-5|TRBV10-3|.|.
AISVRATNQPQH
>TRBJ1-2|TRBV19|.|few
ASSVAWGGFDGYT
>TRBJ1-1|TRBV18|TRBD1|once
ASSPRTGGRMNTEAF
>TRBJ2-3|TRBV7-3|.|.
ASSLGPGTTADTQY
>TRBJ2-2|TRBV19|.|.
ASGIRDRGSGGNTGELF
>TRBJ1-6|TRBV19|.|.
ASGFEGSPLH
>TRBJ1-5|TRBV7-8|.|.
ASSLEGGFSNQPQH
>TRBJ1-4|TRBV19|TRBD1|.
ASKKDRGTNEKLF
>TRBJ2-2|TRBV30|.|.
AWSVSSAGELF